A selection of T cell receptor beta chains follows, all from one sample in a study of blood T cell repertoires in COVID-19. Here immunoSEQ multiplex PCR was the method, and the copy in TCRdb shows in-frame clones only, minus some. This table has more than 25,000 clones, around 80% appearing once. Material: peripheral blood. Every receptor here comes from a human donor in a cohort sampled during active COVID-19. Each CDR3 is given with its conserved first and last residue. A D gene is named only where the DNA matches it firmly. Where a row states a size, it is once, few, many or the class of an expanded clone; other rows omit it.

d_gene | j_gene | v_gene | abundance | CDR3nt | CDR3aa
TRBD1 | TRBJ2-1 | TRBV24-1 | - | TGTGCCACCAGTGATCCGGGACAGGGTGGGTTTGAGCAGTTCTTC | CATSDPGQGGFEQFF
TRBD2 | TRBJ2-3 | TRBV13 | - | TGTGCCAGCAGCCTCCCCTGGAGCGGGGGCTTAATTAGCACAGATACGCAGTATTTT | CASSLPWSGGLISTDTQYF
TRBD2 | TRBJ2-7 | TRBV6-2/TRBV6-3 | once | TGTGCCAGCAGTTACTCCCGACTAGCGGGGGCCAATACCTACGAGCAGTACTTC | CASSYSRLAGANTYEQYF
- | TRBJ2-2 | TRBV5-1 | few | TGCGCCAGCAAATACGGGACACCGAACACCGGGGAGCTGTTTTTT | CASKYGTPNTGELFF
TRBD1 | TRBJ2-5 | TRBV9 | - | TGTGCCAGCAGCGTAGGGACAGGGCTCCCCCAAGAGACCCAGTACTTC | CASSVGTGLPQETQYF
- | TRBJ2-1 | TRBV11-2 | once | TGTGCCAGCAGCCGCGCCGGGACACCCAATGAGCAGTTCTTC | CASSRAGTPNEQFF
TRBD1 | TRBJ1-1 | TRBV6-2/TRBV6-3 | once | TGTGCCAGCAGTTACGCAGGGGGCACTGAAGCTTTCTTT | CASSYAGGTEAFF
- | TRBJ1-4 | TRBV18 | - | TGTGCCAGCTCACCACGAACCAGGGAGGAACTGTTTTTT | CASSPRTREELFF
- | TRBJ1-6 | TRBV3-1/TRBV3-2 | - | TGTGCCAGCAGCCTCCAGGGGAATAATTCACCCCTCCACTTT | CASSLQGNNSPLHF
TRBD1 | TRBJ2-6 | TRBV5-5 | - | TGTGCCAGCAGCTTCTCGGGACAGGGGCTCTCTGGGGCCAACGTCCTGACTTTC | CASSFSGQGLSGANVLTF
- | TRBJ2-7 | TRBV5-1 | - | TGCGCCAGCAGCGAAACGGGTGCCGAGCAGTACTTC | CASSETGAEQYF
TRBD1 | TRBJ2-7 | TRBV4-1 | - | TGCGCCAGCAGCCAAACAGGGGAAGGTTACGAGCAGTACTTC | CASSQTGEGYEQYF
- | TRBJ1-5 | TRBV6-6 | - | TGTGCCAGTGAGGGAGGAAATCAGCCCCAGCATTTT | CASEGGNQPQHF
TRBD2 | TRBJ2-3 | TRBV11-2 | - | TGTGCCAGCAGCAGGACTAGCGGGGCTAGCACAGATACGCAGTATTTT | CASSRTSGASTDTQYF
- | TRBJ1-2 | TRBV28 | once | TGTGCCAGCAGTTTATTAGGGGCCTATGGCTACACCTTC | CASSLLGAYGYTF
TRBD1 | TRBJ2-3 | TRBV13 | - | TGTGCCAGCAGCTCCTCCGGGACAGGGGGTAGGGGCACAGATACGCAGTATTTT | CASSSSGTGGRGTDTQYF
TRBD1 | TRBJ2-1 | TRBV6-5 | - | TGTGCCAGCAAGCGACAGGGGTGGAACAATGAGCAGTTCTTC | CASKRQGWNNEQFF
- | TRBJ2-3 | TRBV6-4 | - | TGTGCCAGCAGTGAGGGGGGGGCAGGCACAGATACGCAGTATTTT | CASSEGGAGTDTQYF
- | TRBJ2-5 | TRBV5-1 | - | TGCGCCAGCAGCTTGGGACTTCATCAAGAGACCCAGTACTTC | CASSLGLHQETQYF
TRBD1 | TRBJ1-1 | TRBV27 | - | TGTGCCAGCAGTTCCGGACAGGGGAACACTGAAGCTTTCTTT | CASSSGQGNTEAFF
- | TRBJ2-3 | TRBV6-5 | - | TGTGCCAGCAGTTATGCGTGGGGGGACACAGATACGCAGTATTTT | CASSYAWGDTDTQYF
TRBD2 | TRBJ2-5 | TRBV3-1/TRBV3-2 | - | TGTGCCAGCAGCCAAGCCCTAGCGGGGGGGCATGAGACCCAGTACTTC | CASSQALAGGHETQYF
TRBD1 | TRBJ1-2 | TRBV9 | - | TGTGCCAGCAGCGTAGGTCTTAGCGAGGCAGGGGGCTCCTACACCTTC | CASSVGLSEAGGSYTF
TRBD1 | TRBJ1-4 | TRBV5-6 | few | TGTGCCAGCAGGACAGGGGATGAAAAACTGTTTTTT | CASRTGDEKLFF